The rows below give T cell receptor beta chains drawn from one sample of a study of low-dose radiotherapy and immunotherapy resistance in tumors. TCRdb re-analysed the reads in MiXCR, keeping a single row per CDR3 protein. The sample yields 65,000 to 90,000 distinct CDR3 sequences, 15% to 20% seen once. Here the sequenced sample was PBMCs, taken before treatment. These receptors came from a male donor with prostate cancer. Both conserved end residues are part of each CDR3. The D gene is left open where the match is weak. Clone size appears in some rows only: once, few, many, or a class for an expanded clone.

.	TRBJ2-3	TRBV29-1	many	CSVASTDTQYF	TGCAGCGTGGCTAGCACAGATACGCAGTATTTT
.	TRBJ2-1	TRBV7-3	few	CASSEIQGVQQFF	TGTGCCAGCAGCGAAATACAGGGAGTCCAGCAGTTCTTC
TRBD1	TRBJ1-6	TRBV12-3/TRBV12-4	many	CASSFGQGSNSPLHF	TGTGCCAGCAGTTTCGGACAGGGGAGTAATTCACCCCTCCACTTT
TRBD1	TRBJ1-3	TRBV19	many	CASSWDSENTIYF	TGTGCCAGTAGCTGGGACAGCGAAAACACCATATATTTT
TRBD2	TRBJ2-1	TRBV7-9	many	CASSPWTDGTSVAYNEQFF	TGTGCCAGCAGCCCTTGGACAGACGGGACTAGCGTAGCGTATAATGAGCAGTTCTTC
.	TRBJ1-2	TRBV20-1	many	CSARGQEGGYTF	TGCAGTGCTAGGGGACAAGAGGGCGGCTACACCTTC
.	TRBJ1-2	TRBV7-9	many	CASSLGDEGYGYTF	TGTGCCAGCAGCTTAGGGGATGAGGGCTATGGCTACACCTTC
.	TRBJ2-3	TRBV4-1	many	CASSQDQGRSTDTQYF	TGCGCCAGCAGCCAAGACCAGGGACGAAGCACAGATACGCAGTATTTT
TRBD2	TRBJ2-1	TRBV4-1	many	CASSKIAGSYNEQFF	TGCGCCAGCAGCAAGATAGCGGGATCCTACAATGAGCAGTTCTTC
.	TRBJ1-3	TRBV28	.	CASSKGTIYF	TGTGCCAGCAGTAAGGGCACCATATATTTT
.	TRBJ1-3	TRBV4-1	many	CASSIWTPDHTIYF	TGCGCCAGCAGCATATGGACCCCGGACCACACCATATATTTT
TRBD2	TRBJ2-1	TRBV4-2	once	CASSQETSGGAVVGFF	TGTGCCAGCAGCCAAGAGACTAGCGGGGGGGCCGTGGTGGGTTTCTTC
.	TRBJ1-2	TRBV18	many	CASSNEETRGYTF	TGTGCCAGCTCAAATGAGGAAACGCGGGGCTACACCTTC
.	TRBJ2-3	TRBV9	many	CASSVEGGEKARTDTQYF	TGTGCCAGCAGCGTGGAGGGTGGGGAGAAAGCCCGCACAGATACGCAGTATTTT
.	TRBJ1-2	TRBV25-1	many	CASGQGTAFYTF	TGTGCCAGCGGTCAGGGGACGGCGTTTTACACCTTC
.	TRBJ2-7	TRBV11-2	many	CASSLGGPNYEQYF	TGTGCCAGCAGCTTAGGGGGGCCTAACTACGAGCAGTACTTC
.	TRBJ1-2	TRBV13	many	CASSLAAFAADGYTF	TGTGCCAGCAGCTTAGCCGCCTTTGCGGCCGACGGCTACACCTTC
TRBD1	TRBJ1-2	TRBV20-1	many	CSAIEGGQGYGYTF	TGCAGTGCTATAGAGGGAGGACAGGGATATGGCTACACCTTC
.	TRBJ2-1	TRBV20-1	.	CSARDRGSPNEQFF	TGCAGTGCTAGAGATCGTGGTAGCCCCAATGAGCAGTTCTTC
.	TRBJ1-1	TRBV28	many	CASTFEAFF	TGTGCCAGCACCTTCGAAGCTTTCTTT
TRBD1	TRBJ1-1	TRBV5-1	many	CASSTTGGKMNTEAFF	TGCGCCAGCAGTACCACAGGGGGCAAAATGAACACTGAAGCTTTCTTT
.	TRBJ2-1	TRBV11-2	many	CASSLESAGGYNEQFF	TGTGCCAGCAGCTTAGAGTCGGCAGGTGGATACAATGAGCAGTTCTTC
TRBD1	TRBJ2-7	TRBV10-3	many	CAIRPGQVNEQYF	TGTGCCATCAGGCCGGGACAGGTCAACGAGCAGTACTTC
.	TRBJ1-2	TRBV4-1	many	CASSQPPPLNRGRVGYTF	TGCGCCAGCAGCCAACCCCCCCCCCTGAACCGGGGGAGGGTGGGCTACACCTTC
.	TRBJ2-1	TRBV18	many	CASSPGSGIYNEQFF	TGTGCCAGCTCACCAGGGTCAGGGATATACAATGAGCAGTTCTTC
.	TRBJ2-2	TRBV19	.	CASSNGNTGELFF	TGTGCCAGTAGTAACGGGAACACCGGGGAGCTGTTTTTT
TRBD2	TRBJ2-5	TRBV20-1	many	CSARAGTSRETQYF	TGCAGTGCTAGAGCGGGGACTAGTAGGGAGACCCAGTACTTC
.	TRBJ1-4	TRBV20-1	.	CSASGQGNEKLFF	TGCAGTGCTAGTGGGCAGGGGAATGAAAAACTGTTTTTT
.	TRBJ2-7	TRBV28	.	CASSWDVEQYF	TGTGCCAGCAGTTGGGACGTCGAGCAGTACTTC
TRBD2	TRBJ2-7	TRBV25-1	many	CASSESGGGPSYEQYF	TGTGCCAGCAGTGAATCGGGCGGGGGGCCATCCTACGAGCAGTACTTC
.	TRBJ1-5	TRBV28	many	CASSLFVRPNQPQHF	TGTGCCAGCAGTTTATTCGTTAGGCCCAATCAGCCCCAGCATTTT
.	TRBJ2-2	TRBV6-1	many	CASSPGLVDTGELFF	TGTGCCAGCAGTCCGGGCCTTGTGGACACCGGGGAGCTGTTTTTT
.	TRBJ2-3	TRBV29-1	many	CSVEGGAGDTQYF	TGCAGCGTTGAAGGGGGGGCGGGAGATACGCAGTATTTT
TRBD1	TRBJ1-6	TRBV9	.	CASSVEGTGGNSPLHF	TGTGCCAGCAGCGTAGAAGGGACAGGTGGGAATTCACCCCTCCACTTT
.	TRBJ2-3	TRBV6-8	few	CASRRGPGKYF	TGTGCCAGCAGGAGGGGCCCTGGGAAGTACTTC
.	TRBJ1-2	TRBV20-1	many	CSASPPDWGYTF	TGCAGTGCTAGCCCCCCAGATTGGGGCTACACCTTC
TRBD2	TRBJ2-1	TRBV7-8	many	CASSPPLRSGGADEQFF	TGTGCCAGCAGCCCACCGCTGAGGTCCGGGGGGGCCGATGAGCAGTTCTTC
.	TRBJ2-7	TRBV14	many	CASSQVSGGPHEQYF	TGTGCCAGCAGCCAAGTTTCGGGGGGCCCCCACGAGCAGTACTTC
.	TRBJ2-7	TRBV27	many	CASSFASKSFYEQYF	TGTGCCAGCAGTTTTGCCAGTAAGAGCTTCTACGAGCAGTACTTC
.	TRBJ1-6	TRBV2	many	CATGQPRDLYNSPLHF	TGTGCCACAGGACAGCCTCGAGACCTATATAATTCACCCCTCCACTTT
TRBD2	TRBJ2-7	TRBV6-2/TRBV6-3	many	CASNSGAYEQYF	TGTGCCAGTAATAGCGGGGCTTACGAGCAGTACTTC